The present T cell receptor beta chain was sequenced within a study of cytomegalovirus exposure and HLA in healthy donors. The CDR3 is 12 residues long. Trimming at V came to 6 bases and at J to 7 bases, leaving 4 bases not matched to a gene. The germline CDR1 and CDR2 sequences are SQVTM and ANQGSEA. Primers included in the PCR were 60 Vbeta and 13 Jbeta primers. Generated by immunoSEQ multiplex PCR, the TCRdb table keeps only in-frame clones and is missing some. The repertoire has roughly 110,000 clones, 65% to 85% of them found once; the top ten carry about 2.3%. The chain recombines TRBV29-1 with TRBJ1-2; TRBD1 aligns across 11 bases. The TCR originated in a man aged 18 to 30 in good health and CMV-seronegative. The sample was PBMCs. The CDR3 region is CSVLGQGAGYTF. CDR3 DNA: TGCAGCGTACTTGGACAGGGGGCTGGCTACACCTTC.